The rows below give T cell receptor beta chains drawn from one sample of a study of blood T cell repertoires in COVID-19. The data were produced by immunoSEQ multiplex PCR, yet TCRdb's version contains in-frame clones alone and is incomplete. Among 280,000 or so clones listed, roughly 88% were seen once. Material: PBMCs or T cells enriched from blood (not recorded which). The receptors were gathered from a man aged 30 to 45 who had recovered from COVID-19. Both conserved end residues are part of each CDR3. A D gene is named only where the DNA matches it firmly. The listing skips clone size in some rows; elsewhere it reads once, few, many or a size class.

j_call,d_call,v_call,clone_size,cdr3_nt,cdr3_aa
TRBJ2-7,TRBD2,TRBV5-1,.,TGCGCCAGCAGCTCCGAAGCGGGGGGGCTGGAGCAGTACTTC,CASSSEAGGLEQYF
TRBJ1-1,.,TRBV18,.,TGTGCCAGCTCACCGGCCCTGAACACTGAAGCTTTCTTT,CASSPALNTEAFF
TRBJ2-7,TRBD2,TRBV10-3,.,TGTGCCATCAGTGAGTCTCCCAGCGGGGCCCCCTACGAGCAGTACTTC,CAISESPSGAPYEQYF
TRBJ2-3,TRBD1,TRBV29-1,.,TGCAGCGTCGACAGGGGTACCACAGATACGCAGTATTTT,CSVDRGTTDTQYF
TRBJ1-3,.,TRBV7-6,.,TGTGCCAGCAGCCCCAGGGTGGCCCCGGCTGGAAACACCATATATTTT,CASSPRVAPAGNTIYF
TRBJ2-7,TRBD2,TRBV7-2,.,TGTGCCAGCAGCTTAAGGCGGCGGGGGGAATCCTACGAGCAGTACTTC,CASSLRRRGESYEQYF
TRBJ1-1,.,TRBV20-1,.,TGCAGTGCTAGTTGGGGGGTGAACACTGAAGCTTTCTTT,CSASWGVNTEAFF
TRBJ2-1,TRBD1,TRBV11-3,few,TGTGCCAGCAGCAGACGACAGGGCGCCTACAATGAGCAGTTCTTC,CASSRRQGAYNEQFF
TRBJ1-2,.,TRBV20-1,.,TGCAGTGCCCGTCCGGAGGGCTACACCTTC,CSARPEGYTF
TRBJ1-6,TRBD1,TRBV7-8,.,TGTGCCAGCAGCGGAGGGACAGATGGGAGGGGACCCCTCCACTTT,CASSGGTDGRGPLHF
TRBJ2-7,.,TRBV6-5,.,TGTGCCAGTCAGACAGGGGAGGGCTACGAGCAGTACTTC,CASQTGEGYEQYF
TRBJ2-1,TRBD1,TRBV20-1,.,TGCAGTGCTAGTCCGGGACAGGGACCCTCCTACAATGAGCAGTTCTTC,CSASPGQGPSYNEQFF
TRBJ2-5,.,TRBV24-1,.,TGTGCCACCAGTGACAGGGACATCCAAGAGACCCAGTACTTC,CATSDRDIQETQYF
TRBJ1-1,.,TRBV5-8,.,TGTGCCAGCAGCTTGCACTTAGGGGACACTGAAGCTTTCTTT,CASSLHLGDTEAFF
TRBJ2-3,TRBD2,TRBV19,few,TGTGCCAGTAGTATACGGCGGGGGGGCTCAGATACGCAGTATTTT,CASSIRRGGSDTQYF
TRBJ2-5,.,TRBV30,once,TGTGCCTGGAGGGGGGCCCTGGAGACCCAGTACTTC,CAWRGALETQYF
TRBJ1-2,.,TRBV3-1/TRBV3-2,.,TGTGCCAGCAGCCGAAGTCGGGGATACGACTATGGCTACACCTTC,CASSRSRGYDYGYTF
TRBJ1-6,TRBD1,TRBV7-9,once,TGTGCCAGCAGCACCTGGGGACAGGGGGCCGATAATTCACCCCTCCACTTT,CASSTWGQGADNSPLHF
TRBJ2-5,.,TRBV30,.,TGTGCCTGGAAAAGGGGTGACCAAGAGACCCAGTACTTC,CAWKRGDQETQYF
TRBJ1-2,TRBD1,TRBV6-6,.,TGTGCCAGCAGTTACCGGACAGGTTACGGCTACACCTTC,CASSYRTGYGYTF
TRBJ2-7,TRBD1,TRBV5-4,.,TGTGCCAGCAGCTTGGGACAGGGGGTAGGGGCACCCGAGCAGTACTTC,CASSLGQGVGAPEQYF
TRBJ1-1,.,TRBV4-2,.,TGTGCCAGCAGCCCGGGGTCGGCTGAAGCTTTCTTT,CASSPGSAEAFF
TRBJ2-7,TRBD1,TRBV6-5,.,TGTGCCAGCAGTTCGGGACAGAGCTACGAGCAGTACTTC,CASSSGQSYEQYF